The 7 T cell receptor beta chains below come from one sample, sequenced in a study of T cell responses to AZD1222 COVID-19 vaccine. Sequencing used immunoSEQ multiplex PCR; TCRdb keeps in-frame clones, though not all of them. This table holds approximately 150,000 clones, about nine tenths found once. The sample was peripheral blood, taken 28 days after the second dose of the MenACWY control vaccine. The source of these receptors is an adult who received the MenACWY meningococcal vaccine as a control.

This chain uses TRBV4-1 with TRBJ2-1, with D maybe TRBD2 (6 bases). V lost 0 bases to trimming and J lost 2 bases, with 14 bases between them. The germline gives CDR1 MGHRA, CDR2 YSYEKL. The CDR3 length is 17 residues. CDR3 protein: CASSQDNGGAPYNEQFF. CDR3 coding DNA: TGCGCCAGCAGCCAAGATAATGGCGGGGCTCCCTACAATGAGCAGTTCTTC.

The chain joins TRBV10-3 to TRBJ2-1; a possible D gene is TRBD1 (5 bases). CDR1 and CDR2 (germline): ENHRY, SYGVKD. This CDR3 has 17 residues. V was clipped by 0 bases and J by 2 bases, with 14 bases between them. DNA of the CDR3: TGTGCCATCAGTGAGTCCTCCGCAGGGTATCCCTACAATGAGCAGTTCTTC. It translates to CAISESSAGYPYNEQFF.

This chain joins TRBV27 and TRBJ2-7, with 7 bases that match TRBD1. Trimming took 3 bases from V and 6 from J; bases not matched to a gene: 11. Germline V gene data show CDR1 as MNHEY and CDR2 as SMNVEV (reference sequence). The CDR3 length is 15 residues. The CDR3 reads CASSFSTGAVSEQYF. The CDR3 coding sequence is TGTGCCAGCAGTTTTTCTACAGGGGCAGTCTCCGAGCAGTACTTC.

CDR3 in amino acids: CASSVEGTTYYEQYF. The CDR3 DNA follows: TGTGCCAGCAGCGTAGAGGGGACCACTTACTACGAGCAGTACTTC. This chain uses TRBV9 with TRBJ2-7; possibly TRBD1 or TRBD2 for D (5 bases each). The V gene lost 0 bases and the J gene lost 3 bases, with 13 bases spanning the gap. Germline CDR1 and CDR2: SGDLS and YYNGEE. This CDR3 region has 15 residues.

This CDR3 is CASSIPDRPGTGELFF. The CDR3 DNA reads as TGTGCCAGCAGTATACCGGACAGGCCGGGCACCGGGGAGCTGTTTTTT. J is TRBJ2-2 and V is TRBV28, with TRBD1 identical over 7 bases. CDR1 and CDR2 from the germline V gene are MDHEN and SYDVKM. The CDR3 sequence is 16 residues long. The V segment lost 5 bases and the J segment 4 bases; nucleotides outside the gene matches: 10.

This clone was recorded only once. The chain uses TRBV28 and TRBJ1-2; D not resolved. This CDR3 contains 13 residues. In germline, CDR1 is MDHEN, CDR2 SYDVKM. Trimming took off 3 bases at V and 4 bases at J, with 9 bases between the two ends. CDR3: CASSLPELYGYTF. The CDR3 nucleotides read TGTGCCAGCAGTTTGCCAGAGCTCTATGGCTACACCTTC.

The chain recombines TRBV9 with TRBJ1-1, with unresolved D. Trimming cost V 6 bases and J 4 bases, with 19 bases left between them. This CDR3 is 15 amino acids long. Germline loops: CDR1 SGDLS, CDR2 YYNGEE. CDR3 nucleotide sequence: TGTGCCAGCACAACCGTCCCCCGCGGGTTCACTGAAGCTTTCTTT. Translating it yields CASTTVPRGFTEAFF.